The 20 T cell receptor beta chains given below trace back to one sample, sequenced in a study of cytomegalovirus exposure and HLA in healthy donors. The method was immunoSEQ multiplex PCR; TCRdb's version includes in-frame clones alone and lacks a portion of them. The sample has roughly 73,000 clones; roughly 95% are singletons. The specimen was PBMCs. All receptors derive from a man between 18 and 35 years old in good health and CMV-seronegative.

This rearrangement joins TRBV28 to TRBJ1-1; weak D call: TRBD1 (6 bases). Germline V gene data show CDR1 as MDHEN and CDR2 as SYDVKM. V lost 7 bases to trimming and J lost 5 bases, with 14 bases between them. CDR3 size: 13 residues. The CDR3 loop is CASIDQGRTEAFF. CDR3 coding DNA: TGTGCCAGCATCGATCAGGGGAGAACTGAAGCTTTCTTT.

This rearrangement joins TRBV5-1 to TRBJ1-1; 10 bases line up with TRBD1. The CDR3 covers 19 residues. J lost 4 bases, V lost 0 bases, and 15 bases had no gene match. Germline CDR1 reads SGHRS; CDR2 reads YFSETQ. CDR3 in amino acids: CASSLVSETGGFGFTEAFF. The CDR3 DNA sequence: TGCGCCAGCAGCTTGGTGTCGGAGACAGGGGGCTTTGGATTCACTGAAGCTTTCTTT.

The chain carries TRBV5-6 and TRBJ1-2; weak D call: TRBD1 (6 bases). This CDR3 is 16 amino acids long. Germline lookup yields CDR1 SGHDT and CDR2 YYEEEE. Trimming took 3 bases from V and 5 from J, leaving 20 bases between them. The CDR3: CASSSYGMGAPYGYTF. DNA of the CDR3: TGTGCCAGCAGCTCGTACGGGATGGGGGCCCCATATGGCTACACCTTC.

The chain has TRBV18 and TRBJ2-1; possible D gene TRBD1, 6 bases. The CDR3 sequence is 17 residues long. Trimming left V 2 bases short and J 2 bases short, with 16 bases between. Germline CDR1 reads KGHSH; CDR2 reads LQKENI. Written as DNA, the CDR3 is TGTGCCAGCTCACCAACGCAGGGGAGTAAGCCCTACAATGAGCAGTTCTTC. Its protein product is CASSPTQGSKPYNEQFF.

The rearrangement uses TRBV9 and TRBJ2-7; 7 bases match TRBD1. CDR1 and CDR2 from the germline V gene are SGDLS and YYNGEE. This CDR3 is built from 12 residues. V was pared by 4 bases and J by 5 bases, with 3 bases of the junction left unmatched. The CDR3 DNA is TGTGCCAGCAGCATGACAGGGCACGAGCAGTACTTC. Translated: CASSMTGHEQYF.

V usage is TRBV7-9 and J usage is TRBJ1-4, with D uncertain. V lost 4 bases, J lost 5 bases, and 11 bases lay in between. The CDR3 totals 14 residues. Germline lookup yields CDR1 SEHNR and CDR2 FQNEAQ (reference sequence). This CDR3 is CASSSRTGNEKLFF. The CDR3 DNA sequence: TGTGCCAGCAGCTCCCGGACTGGGAATGAAAAACTGTTTTTT. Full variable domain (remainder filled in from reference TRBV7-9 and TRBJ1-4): DTGVSQNPRHKITKRGQNVTFRCDPISEHNRLYWYRQTLGQGPEFLTYFQNEAQLEKSRLLSDRFSAERPKGSFSTLEIQRTEQGDSAMYLCASSSRTGNEKLFFGSGTQLSVL.

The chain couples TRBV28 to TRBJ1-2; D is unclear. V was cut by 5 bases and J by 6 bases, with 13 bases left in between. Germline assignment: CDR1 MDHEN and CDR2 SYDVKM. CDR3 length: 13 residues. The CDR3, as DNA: TGTGCCAGCAGTCTATCGGTCTTAAATGGCTACACCTTC. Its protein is CASSLSVLNGYTF.

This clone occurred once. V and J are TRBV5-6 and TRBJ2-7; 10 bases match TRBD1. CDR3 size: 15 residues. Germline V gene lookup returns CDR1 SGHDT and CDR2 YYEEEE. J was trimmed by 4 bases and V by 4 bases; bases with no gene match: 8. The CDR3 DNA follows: TGTGCCAGCAGCGTGTCCGGGACAGGGGCGTACGAGCAGTACTTC. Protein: CASSVSGTGAYEQYF.

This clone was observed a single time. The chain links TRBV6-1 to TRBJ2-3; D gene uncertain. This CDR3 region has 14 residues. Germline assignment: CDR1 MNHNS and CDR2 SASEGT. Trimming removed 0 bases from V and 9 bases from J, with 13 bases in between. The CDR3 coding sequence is TGTGCCAGCAGTGAAGCGGTTTACTCTCTAACGCAGTATTTT. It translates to CASSEAVYSLTQYF.

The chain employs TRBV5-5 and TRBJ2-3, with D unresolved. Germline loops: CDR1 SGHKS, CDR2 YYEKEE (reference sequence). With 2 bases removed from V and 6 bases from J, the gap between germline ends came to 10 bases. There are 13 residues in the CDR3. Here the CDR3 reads CASSLIPADTQYF. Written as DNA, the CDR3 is TGTGCCAGCAGCTTAATCCCTGCGGATACGCAGTATTTT.

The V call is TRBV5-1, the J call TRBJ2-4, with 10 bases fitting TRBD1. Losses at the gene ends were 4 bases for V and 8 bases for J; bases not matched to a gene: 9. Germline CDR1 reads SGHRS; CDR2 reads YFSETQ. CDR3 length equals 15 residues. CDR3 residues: CASSRRQGATDIQYF. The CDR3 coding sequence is TGCGCCAGCAGCAGAAGACAGGGGGCTACAGACATTCAGTACTTC.

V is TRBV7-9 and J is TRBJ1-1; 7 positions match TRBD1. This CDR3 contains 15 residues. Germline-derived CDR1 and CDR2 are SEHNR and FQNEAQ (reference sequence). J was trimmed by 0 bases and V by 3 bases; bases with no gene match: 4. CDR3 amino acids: CASSFRDRVNTEAFF. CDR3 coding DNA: TGTGCCAGCAGCTTCCGGGACAGAGTGAACACTGAAGCTTTCTTT.

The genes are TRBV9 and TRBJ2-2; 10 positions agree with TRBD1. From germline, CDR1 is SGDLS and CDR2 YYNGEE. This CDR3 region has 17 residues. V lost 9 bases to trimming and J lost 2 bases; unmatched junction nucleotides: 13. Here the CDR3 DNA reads TGTGCCACATCGAGGGACAGGGGCCTGCCAAACACCGGGGAGCTGTTTTTT. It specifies CATSRDRGLPNTGELFF. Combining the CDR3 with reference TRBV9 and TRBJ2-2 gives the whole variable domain DSGVTQTPKHLITATGQRVTLRCSPRSGDLSVYWYQQSLDQGLQFLIQYYNGEERAKGNILERFSAQQFPDLHSELNLSSLELGDSALYFCATSRDRGLPNTGELFFGEGSRLTVL.

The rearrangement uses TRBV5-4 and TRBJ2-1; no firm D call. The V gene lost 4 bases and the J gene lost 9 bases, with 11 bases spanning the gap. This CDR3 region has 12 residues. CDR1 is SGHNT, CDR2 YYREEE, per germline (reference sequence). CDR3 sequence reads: CASSNDIVEQFF. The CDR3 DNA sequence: TGTGCCAGCAGCAACGACATTGTTGAGCAGTTCTTC. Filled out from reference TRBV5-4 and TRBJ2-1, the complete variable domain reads ETGVTQSPTHLIKTRGQQVTLRCSSQSGHNTVSWYQQALGQGPQFIFQYYREEENGRGNFPPRFSGLQFPNYSSELNVNALELDDSALYLCASSNDIVEQFFGPGTRLTVL.

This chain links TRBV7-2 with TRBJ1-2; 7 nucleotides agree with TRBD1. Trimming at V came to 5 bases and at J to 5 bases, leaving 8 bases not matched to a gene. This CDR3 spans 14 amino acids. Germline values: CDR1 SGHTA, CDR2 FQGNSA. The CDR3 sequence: CASSPLTGTYGYTF. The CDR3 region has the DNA TGTGCCAGCAGCCCTCTGACAGGGACATATGGCTACACCTTC.

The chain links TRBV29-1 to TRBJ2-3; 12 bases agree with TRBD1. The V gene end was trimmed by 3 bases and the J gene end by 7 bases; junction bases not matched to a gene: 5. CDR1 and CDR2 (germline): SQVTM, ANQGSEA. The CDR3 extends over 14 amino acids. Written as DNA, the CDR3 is TGCAGCGTTGAGAAGGGACAGGGGGCGCATACGCAGTATTTT. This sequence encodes CSVEKGQGAHTQYF.

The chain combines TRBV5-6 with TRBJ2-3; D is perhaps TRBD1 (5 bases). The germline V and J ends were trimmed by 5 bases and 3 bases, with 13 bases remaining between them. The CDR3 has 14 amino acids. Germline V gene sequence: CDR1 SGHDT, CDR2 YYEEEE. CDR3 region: CASSKRQRTDTQYF. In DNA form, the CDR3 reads TGTGCCAGCAGTAAACGACAGAGAACAGATACGCAGTATTTT.

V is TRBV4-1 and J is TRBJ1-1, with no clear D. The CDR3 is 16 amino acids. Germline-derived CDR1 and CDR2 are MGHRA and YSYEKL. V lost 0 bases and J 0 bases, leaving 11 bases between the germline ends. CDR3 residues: CASSQEENVLNTEAFF. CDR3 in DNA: TGCGCCAGCAGCCAAGAGGAGAACGTCTTGAACACTGAAGCTTTCTTT.

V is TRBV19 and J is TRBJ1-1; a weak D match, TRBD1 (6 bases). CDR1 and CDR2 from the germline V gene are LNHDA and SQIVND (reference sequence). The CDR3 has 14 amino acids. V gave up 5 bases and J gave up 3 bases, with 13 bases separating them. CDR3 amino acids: CASSSQGRHTEAFF. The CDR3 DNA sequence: TGTGCCAGTAGTTCACAGGGTAGGCACACTGAAGCTTTCTTT. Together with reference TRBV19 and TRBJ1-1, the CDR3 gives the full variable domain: DGGITQSPKYLFRKEGQNVTLSCEQNLNHDAMYWYRQDPGQGLRLIYYSQIVNDFQKGDIAEGYSVSREKKESFPLTVTSAQKNPTAFYLCASSSQGRHTEAFFGQGTRLTVV.

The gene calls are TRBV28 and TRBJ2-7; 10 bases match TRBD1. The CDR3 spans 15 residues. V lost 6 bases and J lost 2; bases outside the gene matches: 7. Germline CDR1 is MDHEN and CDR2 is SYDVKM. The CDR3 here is CASRAGTGATYEQYF. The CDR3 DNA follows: TGTGCCAGCAGGGCCGGGACAGGGGCGACCTACGAGCAGTACTTC.